The next 22 T cell receptor beta chains were all read from a single sample in a study of control samples from healthy donors and cancer patients. Using immunoSEQ multiplex PCR, the repertoire was profiled, and TCRdb retains in-frame clones only, with some absent. The repertoire holds approximately 80,000 clones, with 90% to 95% as singletons. What was sequenced was blood. These TCRs come from a man younger than 40 in good health.

This clone was recorded only once. The V gene is TRBV11-2, the J gene TRBJ2-2; TRBD2 aligns across 12 bases. The CDR3 contains 18 residues. Germline-derived CDR1 and CDR2 are SGHAT and FQNNGV. Germline trimming cut 2 bases from V and 4 bases from J; bases unmatched to any gene: 8. DNA of the CDR3: TGTGCCAGCAGCTTAAGGCCTAGCGGGGGGGGTAGCACCGGGGAGCTGTTTTTT. Encoded protein: CASSLRPSGGGSTGELFF.

The chain employs TRBV7-9 and TRBJ2-2; possibly TRBD1 for D (5 bases). Germline CDR1 and CDR2: SEHNR and FQNEAQ (reference sequence). The CDR3 runs 18 residues. V was pared by 4 bases and J by 4 bases, with 22 bases between. CDR3 region: CASSYKLTANYFTGELFF. CDR3 nucleotide sequence: TGTGCCAGCAGCTATAAATTGACAGCTAATTATTTCACCGGGGAGCTGTTTTTT.

This clone was seen just once. This sequence joins TRBV6-4 and TRBJ2-3, with D perhaps TRBD1 (5 bases). The CDR3 extends over 13 amino acids. V was cut by 3 bases and J by 3 bases, with 7 bases left in between. Per germline, CDR1 MRHNA and CDR2 SNTAGT. In nucleotides, the CDR3 is TGTGCCAGCAGTGAAAGGGGTACAGATACGCAGTATTTT. It translates to CASSERGTDTQYF.

The chain carries TRBV6-2 or TRBV6-3 and TRBJ2-4; a possible D gene is TRBD2 (6 bases). Germline V CDR1 and CDR2: MNHEY, SVGEGT. The CDR3 loop spans 14 amino acids. V shed 5 bases and J shed 7 bases, with 15 bases lying between them. CDR3 in DNA: TGTGCCAGCAGTACCGGGACTCGACGGAACATTCAGTACTTC. Protein: CASSTGTRRNIQYF.

This chain joins TRBV15 and TRBJ2-7, with 11 bases that match TRBD2. In germline, CDR1 is LNHNV, CDR2 YYDKDF (reference sequence). The CDR3 loop spans 17 amino acids. V shed 1 base, J shed 2 bases, and the junction held 7 bases outside the gene matches. CDR3 in DNA: TGTGCCACCAGCAGAGCCCGACTAGCGGGGTTTACCTACGAGCAGTACTTC. The encoded protein is CATSRARLAGFTYEQYF.

A remark on this clone: A junction boundary mismatches the germline segment, possibly from a read error. V gene TRBV5-1 combines with J gene TRBJ1-1; TRBD1 matches 8 bases. Germline values: CDR1 SGHRS, CDR2 YFSETQ. The CDR3 runs to 12 residues. This CDR3 is CASSTDRGQEIF. DNA for the CDR3: TGCGCCAGCAGCACCGACAGGGGCCAAGAGATTTTT.

The chain joins TRBV5-4 to TRBJ2-3; the D is unclear. Germline V gene sequence: CDR1 SGHNT, CDR2 YYREEE (reference sequence). V shed 3 bases and J shed 0 bases, with 11 bases lying between them. CDR3 length equals 15 residues. The CDR3 sequence is CASSSDSRSTDTQYF. The CDR3, as DNA: TGTGCCAGCAGCTCTGATTCGAGGAGCACAGATACGCAGTATTTT.

In its sample, this clone was seen a few times. The chain couples TRBV5-8 to TRBJ2-7; D may be TRBD1 (7 bases). Germline CDR1 is SGHTS and CDR2 is YDEGEE. V lost 5 bases and J lost 3, with 15 bases in between. The CDR3 length is 14 residues. The CDR3: CASRLRDSDYEQYF. The CDR3 bases are TGTGCCAGCAGGCTGCGGGACAGCGACTACGAGCAGTACTTC.

The table lists this clone with a count of one. The CDR3 DNA sequence: TGTGCCAGTAGTATAGTGGGGAGTGATCAGCCCCAGCATTTT. It yields the protein CASSIVGSDQPQHF. J is TRBJ1-5 and V is TRBV19; D call uncertain. Germline V CDR1 and CDR2: LNHDA, SQIVND (reference sequence). V was pared by 1 base and J by 5 bases, with 9 bases between. This CDR3 is 14 amino acids long.

This chain links TRBV27 with TRBJ1-2, with a weak D call TRBD1 (5 bases). Trimming removed 2 bases from V and 4 bases from J, with 14 bases in between. Germline loops: CDR1 MNHEY, CDR2 SMNVEV (reference sequence). The CDR3 contains 15 residues. The CDR3 here is CASSLRPGHSYGYTF. The CDR3 bases are TGTGCCAGCAGTTTACGTCCAGGGCATAGCTATGGCTACACCTTC.

J is TRBJ1-4 and V is TRBV11-2, with TRBD1 matching over 8 bases. This CDR3 region has 12 residues. Germline loops: CDR1 SGHAT, CDR2 FQNNGV. J gave up 10 bases and V 5 bases, and 3 bases lay outside the gene matches. CDR3 DNA sequence: TGTGCCAGCAGCCCACAGGGGGGAAAACTGTTTTTT. It is translated as CASSPQGGKLFF.

The chain has TRBV28 and TRBJ2-3; D unresolved. Trimming shortened V by 8 bases and J by 2 bases, and 14 bases separated the two germline ends. CDR3 length: 14 residues. Germline V lookup: CDR1 MDHEN, CDR2 SYDVKM. The CDR3 spells CASRPPDYTDTQYF. The CDR3 DNA is TGTGCCAGCCGCCCCCCCGATTACACAGATACGCAGTATTTT.

The chain carries TRBV21-1 and TRBJ2-1; the DNA was not used to check the table's D call, TRBD2. TRBV21-1 is marked as a pseudogene. There are 13 residues in the CDR3. CDR3: CASSKARGGEQFF. CDR3 in DNA: TGTGCCAGCAGCAAAGCGCGAGGCGGTGAGCAGTTCTTC.

This chain connects TRBV5-4 to TRBJ1-2; 10 bases match TRBD1. The CDR3 is made up of 15 amino acids. Looked up from germline, CDR1 is SGHNT and CDR2 is YYREEE (reference sequence). Trimming removed 1 base from V and 8 bases from J; junction bases left unmatched: 8. The CDR3 region is CASSLSLGTGVGYTF. CDR3 nucleotide sequence: TGTGCCAGCAGCTTGTCGCTTGGGACAGGGGTCGGCTACACCTTC.

This clone has a handful of counts. The V call is TRBV6-6, the J call TRBJ1-2, with 8 positions matching TRBD1. The CDR3 loop spans 14 amino acids. With V trimmed by 6 bases and J by 5 bases, 8 bases remained unmatched. Germline V gene data show CDR1 as MNHNY and CDR2 as SVGAGI (reference sequence). The CDR3 DNA reads as TGTGCCAGCAGAGAGGACAGGGTAAAGTATGGCTACACCTTC. It translates to CASREDRVKYGYTF.

The chain carries TRBV24-1 and TRBJ2-1; 7 positions agree with TRBD2. The V and J ends lost 7 bases and 6 bases, in that order; junction bases with no gene match: 14. The CDR3 consists of 16 residues. Germline V lookup: CDR1 KGHDR, CDR2 SFDVKD. CDR3 amino acids: CATSQTKRGRGNEQFF. The DNA of the CDR3 is TGTGCCACCAGCCAGACTAAGCGGGGCCGGGGCAATGAGCAGTTCTTC.

This clone was recorded at least ten times. The chain uses TRBV29-1 and TRBJ2-1, with no clear D. In germline, CDR1 is SQVTM, CDR2 ANQGSEA. The V gene lost 0 bases and the J gene lost 3 bases, with 0 bases spanning the gap. The CDR3 spans 11 residues. This CDR3 is CSVEDYNEQFF. The CDR3 DNA reads TGCAGCGTTGAAGACTACAATGAGCAGTTCTTC.

The V gene is TRBV18, the J gene TRBJ2-1; the match to TRBD1 covers 8 bases. The CDR3 loop spans 16 amino acids. The germline gives CDR1 KGHSH, CDR2 LQKENI. Trimming cost V 4 bases and J 7 bases; bases outside gene matches: 12. CDR3 sequence (DNA): TGTGCCAGCTCACGAACAGGACAGGGCGAGGGGAATGAGCAGTTCTTC. Its protein is CASSRTGQGEGNEQFF.

The genes are TRBV6-5 and TRBJ1-3; 8 bases match TRBD1. V shed 6 bases, J shed 2 bases, and the junction held 3 bases outside the gene matches. CDR3 length: 14 residues. Looked up from germline, CDR1 is MNHEY and CDR2 is SVGAGI. DNA of the CDR3: TGTGCCAGCAGAACAGGGGGTACTGGAAACACCATATATTTT. It encodes CASRTGGTGNTIYF.

This clone turned up a few times. This chain uses TRBV30 with TRBJ1-5; D call uncertain. The CDR3 runs 13 residues. The V and J ends lost 2 bases and 5 bases respectively, with 10 bases between them. Per germline, CDR1 GTSNPN and CDR2 SVGIG (reference sequence). The CDR3 sequence is CAWSRTIDQPQHF. CDR3 sequence (DNA): TGTGCCTGGAGTCGGACCATAGATCAGCCCCAGCATTTT.

This chain links TRBV7-2 with TRBJ2-3; D is undetermined. The CDR3 is 14 amino acids. CDR1 and CDR2 from the germline V gene are SGHTA and FQGNSA. V was clipped by 3 bases and J by 2 bases, with 9 bases between them. CDR3 DNA sequence: TGTGCCAGCAGCTTCGAGAGACTCACAGATACGCAGTATTTT. Residues: CASSFERLTDTQYF.

The rearrangement uses TRBV6-5 and TRBJ1-4; D gene uncertain. The CDR3 extends over 14 amino acids. Germline CDR1 reads MNHEY; CDR2 reads SVGAGI. Deletions cut 6 bases from V and 0 bases from J, with 8 bases between. CDR3 amino acids: CASSFQTTNEKLFF. In DNA, the CDR3 is TGTGCCAGCAGCTTCCAAACAACTAATGAAAAACTGTTTTTT.